The rows below give T cell receptor beta chains drawn from one sample of a study of cytotoxic CD8 clonotypes in ibrutinib-treated CLL. Sequencing was performed with immunoSEQ multiplex PCR; in TCRdb, only in-frame clones are kept and a portion is missing. The table lists more than 200,000 clones, 79% of them singletons. Sample: PBMCs, taken after 12 months of ibrutinib treatment. These receptors all come from a human donor with chronic lymphocytic leukemia. The CDR3 runs from the conserved cysteine through the conserved F or W. A D gene is named only where the DNA matches it firmly. Size is omitted from some rows. Given values are once, few, many or a class for expanded clones.

d_call: NA; j_call: TRBJ1-1; clone_size: NA; v_call: TRBV4-1; cdr3_nt: TGCGCCAGCAGCCAAGAATCTCTGCTCACTGAAGCTTTCTTT; cdr3_aa: CASSQESLLTEAFF
d_call: NA; j_call: TRBJ2-7; clone_size: NA; v_call: TRBV14; cdr3_nt: TGTGCCAGCAGCCCCTTTTTTGCATACGAGCAGTACTTC; cdr3_aa: CASSPFFAYEQYF
d_call: NA; j_call: TRBJ1-4; clone_size: NA; v_call: TRBV19; cdr3_nt: TGTGCCAGTAGTGCGGGGGTGACTAATGAAAAACTGTTTTTT; cdr3_aa: CASSAGVTNEKLFF
d_call: NA; j_call: TRBJ2-7; clone_size: NA; v_call: TRBV28; cdr3_nt: TGTGCCAGCAGTCCCTCTAGCGCCGAGGGGACTTACGAGCAGTACTTC; cdr3_aa: CASSPSSAEGTYEQYF
d_call: NA; j_call: TRBJ2-7; clone_size: NA; v_call: TRBV2; cdr3_nt: TGTGCCAGCAGTGGAGGGACACAAAAATACGAGCAGTACTTC; cdr3_aa: CASSGGTQKYEQYF
d_call: TRBD1; j_call: TRBJ2-5; clone_size: NA; v_call: TRBV5-6; cdr3_nt: TGTGCCAGCAGCTGGGCGGCTGGGACAGGGATTTTGGAGACCCAGTACTTC; cdr3_aa: CASSWAAGTGILETQYF
d_call: TRBD2; j_call: TRBJ2-2; clone_size: NA; v_call: TRBV7-9; cdr3_nt: TGTGCCAGCAGACCTACTAGCGGGACTAACACCGGGGAGCTGTTTTTT; cdr3_aa: CASRPTSGTNTGELFF
d_call: NA; j_call: TRBJ2-7; clone_size: NA; v_call: TRBV7-9; cdr3_nt: TGTGCCAGCAGCTTAGGGGGTTTAGGCGAGCAGTACTTC; cdr3_aa: CASSLGGLGEQYF
d_call: NA; j_call: TRBJ2-7; clone_size: NA; v_call: TRBV18; cdr3_nt: TGTGCCAGCTCACTAAACGAGGGGGGGAAATCCGAGCAGTACTTC; cdr3_aa: CASSLNEGGKSEQYF
d_call: TRBD1; j_call: TRBJ2-7; clone_size: NA; v_call: TRBV2; cdr3_nt: TGTGCCAGCAGTTGGGACAGGGAGGGCGAGCAGTACTTC; cdr3_aa: CASSWDREGEQYF
d_call: TRBD2; j_call: TRBJ2-7; clone_size: NA; v_call: TRBV9; cdr3_nt: TGTGCCAGCAGCGGAAGAGCGGGGGAGAGCTACGAGCAGTACTTC; cdr3_aa: CASSGRAGESYEQYF
d_call: NA; j_call: TRBJ2-1; clone_size: NA; v_call: TRBV5-6; cdr3_nt: TGTGCCAGCAGCTATGGGACACCTCGTGTTGCTTATGAGCAGTTCTTC; cdr3_aa: CASSYGTPRVAYEQFF
d_call: NA; j_call: TRBJ1-3; clone_size: NA; v_call: TRBV19; cdr3_nt: TGTGCCAGTAGTATAGAAGATCACACCATATATTTT; cdr3_aa: CASSIEDHTIYF
d_call: NA; j_call: TRBJ1-5; clone_size: few; v_call: TRBV29-1; cdr3_nt: TGCAGCGCTCTGGAGGGGAATCAGCCCCAGCATTTT; cdr3_aa: CSALEGNQPQHF
d_call: TRBD1; j_call: TRBJ1-1; clone_size: NA; v_call: TRBV10-3; cdr3_nt: TGTGCCACCAACTGGGGACAGGACGCTGAAGCTTTCTTT; cdr3_aa: CATNWGQDAEAFF
d_call: TRBD1; j_call: TRBJ2-7; clone_size: NA; v_call: TRBV4-1; cdr3_nt: TGCGCCAGCAGCCCAGTCGACAGGGACTACGAGCAGTACTTC; cdr3_aa: CASSPVDRDYEQYF
d_call: NA; j_call: TRBJ2-3; clone_size: NA; v_call: TRBV25-1; cdr3_nt: TGTGCCAGCAGTGCGGCGGGGAACACAGATACGCAGTATTTT; cdr3_aa: CASSAAGNTDTQYF
d_call: TRBD1; j_call: TRBJ1-2; clone_size: NA; v_call: TRBV7-3; cdr3_nt: TGTGCCAGCAGCCCCCAGGGGGCAGGCTATGGCTACACCTTC; cdr3_aa: CASSPQGAGYGYTF
d_call: NA; j_call: TRBJ1-2; clone_size: NA; v_call: TRBV6-1; cdr3_nt: TGTGCCAGCAGTGAATTGGGGGGTGGGCTATATGGCTACACCTTC; cdr3_aa: CASSELGGGLYGYTF
d_call: NA; j_call: TRBJ1-5; clone_size: NA; v_call: TRBV2; cdr3_nt: TGTGCCAGCGAACGGTATGAGAGGGCTTTGCCCCAGCATTTT; cdr3_aa: CASERYERALPQHF
d_call: NA; j_call: TRBJ1-2; clone_size: NA; v_call: TRBV18; cdr3_nt: TGTGCCAGCTCACGTAGCCTGGATGGCTACACCTTC; cdr3_aa: CASSRSLDGYTF
d_call: NA; j_call: TRBJ1-4; clone_size: NA; v_call: TRBV5-1; cdr3_nt: TGCGCCAGCAGCTTGGATCCAGGCCTTAATGAAAAACTGTTTTTT; cdr3_aa: CASSLDPGLNEKLFF
d_call: NA; j_call: TRBJ1-5; clone_size: NA; v_call: TRBV5-5; cdr3_nt: TGTGCCAGCAGCTTGATCATGTTGACTCAGAGCAATCAGCCCCAGCATTTT; cdr3_aa: CASSLIMLTQSNQPQHF
d_call: NA; j_call: TRBJ2-2; clone_size: few; v_call: TRBV18; cdr3_nt: TGTGCCAGCTCACCTCTGGTCCCAGGGGTTTCCGGGGAGCTGTTTTTT; cdr3_aa: CASSPLVPGVSGELFF
d_call: NA; j_call: TRBJ1-4; clone_size: NA; v_call: TRBV28; cdr3_nt: TGTGCCAGCAGTTTAACAGGGATCAATGAAAAACTGTTTTTT; cdr3_aa: CASSLTGINEKLFF
d_call: TRBD2; j_call: TRBJ2-3; clone_size: NA; v_call: TRBV18; cdr3_nt: TGTGCCAGCTCACGCCCGACTAGCGGGGGGCCGATTACGCAGTATTTT; cdr3_aa: CASSRPTSGGPITQYF
d_call: NA; j_call: TRBJ1-2; clone_size: NA; v_call: TRBV29-1; cdr3_nt: TGCAGCGTTGAGAGGGGGTGGGTCTCTGGCTACACCTTC; cdr3_aa: CSVERGWVSGYTF
d_call: TRBD2; j_call: TRBJ2-2; clone_size: NA; v_call: TRBV19; cdr3_nt: TGTGCCAGTAGTATGGGACTAGCGGGAGGCCGGGGCACCGGGGAGCTGTTTTTT; cdr3_aa: CASSMGLAGGRGTGELFF
d_call: TRBD1; j_call: TRBJ1-4; clone_size: NA; v_call: TRBV5-4; cdr3_nt: TGTGCCAGCAGCTTACAGGGGGCGAATGAAAAACTGTTTTTT; cdr3_aa: CASSLQGANEKLFF